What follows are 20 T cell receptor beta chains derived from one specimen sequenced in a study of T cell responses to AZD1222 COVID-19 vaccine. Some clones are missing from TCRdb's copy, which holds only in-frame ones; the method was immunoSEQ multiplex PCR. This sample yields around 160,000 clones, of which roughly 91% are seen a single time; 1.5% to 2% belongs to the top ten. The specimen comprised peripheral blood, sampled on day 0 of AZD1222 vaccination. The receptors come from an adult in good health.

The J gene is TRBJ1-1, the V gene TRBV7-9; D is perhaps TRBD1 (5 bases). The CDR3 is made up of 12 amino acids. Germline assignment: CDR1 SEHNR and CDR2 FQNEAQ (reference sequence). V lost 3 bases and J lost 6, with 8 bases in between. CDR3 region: CASSLGVAEAFF. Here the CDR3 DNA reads TGTGCCAGCAGCTTGGGGGTTGCTGAAGCTTTCTTT. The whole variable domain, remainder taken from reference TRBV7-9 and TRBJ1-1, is DTGVSQNPRHKITKRGQNVTFRCDPISEHNRLYWYRQTLGQGPEFLTYFQNEAQLEKSRLLSDRFSAERPKGSFSTLEIQRTEQGDSAMYLCASSLGVAEAFFGQGTRLTVV.

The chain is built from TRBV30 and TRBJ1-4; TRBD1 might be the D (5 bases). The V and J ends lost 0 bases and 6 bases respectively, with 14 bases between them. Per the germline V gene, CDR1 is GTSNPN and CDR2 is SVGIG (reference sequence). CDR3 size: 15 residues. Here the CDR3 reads CAWSVGGLGDEKLFF. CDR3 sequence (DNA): TGTGCCTGGAGTGTAGGAGGGTTGGGGGATGAAAAACTGTTTTTT.

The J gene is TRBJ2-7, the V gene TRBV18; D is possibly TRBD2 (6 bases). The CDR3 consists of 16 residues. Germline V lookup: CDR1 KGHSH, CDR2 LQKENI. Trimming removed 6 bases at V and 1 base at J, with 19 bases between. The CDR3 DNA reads TGTGCCAGCTCTACCTCGGGGCCCGCGGGGTCCTACGAGCAGTACTTC. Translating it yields CASSTSGPAGSYEQYF.

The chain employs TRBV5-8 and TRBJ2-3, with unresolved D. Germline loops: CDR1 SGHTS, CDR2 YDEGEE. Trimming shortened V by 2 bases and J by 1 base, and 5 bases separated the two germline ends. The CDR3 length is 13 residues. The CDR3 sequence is CASSFLGTDTQYF. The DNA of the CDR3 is TGTGCCAGCAGCTTCCTCGGCACAGATACGCAGTATTTT. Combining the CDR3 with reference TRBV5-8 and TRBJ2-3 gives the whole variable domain EAGVTQSPTHLIKTRGQQATLRCSPISGHTSVYWYQQALGLGLQFLLWYDEGEERNRGNFPPRFSGRQFPNYSSELNVNALELEDSALYLCASSFLGTDTQYFGPGTRLTVL.

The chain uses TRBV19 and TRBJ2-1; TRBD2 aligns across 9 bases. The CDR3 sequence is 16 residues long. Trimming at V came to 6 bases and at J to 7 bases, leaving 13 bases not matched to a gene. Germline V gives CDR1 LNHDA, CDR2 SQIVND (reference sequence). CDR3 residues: CASRALIVAGVNEQFF. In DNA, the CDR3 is TGTGCCAGTAGGGCACTTATAGTAGCGGGAGTAAATGAGCAGTTCTTC.

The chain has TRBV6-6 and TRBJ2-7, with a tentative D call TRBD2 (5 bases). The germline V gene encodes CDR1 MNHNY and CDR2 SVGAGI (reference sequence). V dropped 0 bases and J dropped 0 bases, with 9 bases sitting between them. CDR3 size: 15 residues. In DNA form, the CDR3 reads TGTGCCAGCAGTTACTCGGGAGTGAGCTCCTACGAGCAGTACTTC. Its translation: CASSYSGVSSYEQYF.

CDR3 nucleotides: TGTGCCACCAGTGATGCAAGTTCTAGCACAGATACGCAGTATTTT. It codes for CATSDASSSTDTQYF. This sequence joins TRBV24-1 and TRBJ2-3; D is undetermined. This CDR3 spans 15 amino acids. Germline CDR1 is KGHDR and CDR2 is SFDVKD. Trimming cost V 3 bases and J 0 bases, with 9 bases left between them.

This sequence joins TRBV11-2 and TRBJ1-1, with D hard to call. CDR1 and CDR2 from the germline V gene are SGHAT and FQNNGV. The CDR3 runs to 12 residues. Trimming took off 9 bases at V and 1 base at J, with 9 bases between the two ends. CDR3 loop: CASRNTNTEAFF. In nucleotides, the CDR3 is TGTGCCAGTAGAAACACGAACACTGAAGCTTTCTTT.

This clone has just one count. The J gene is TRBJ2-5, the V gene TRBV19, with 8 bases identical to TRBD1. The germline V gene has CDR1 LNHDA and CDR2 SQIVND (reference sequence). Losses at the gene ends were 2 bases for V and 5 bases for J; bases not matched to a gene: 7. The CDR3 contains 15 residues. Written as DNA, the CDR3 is TGTGCCAGTAGTATAAGACAGGGGTTGGAGGAGACCCAGTACTTC. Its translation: CASSIRQGLEETQYF.

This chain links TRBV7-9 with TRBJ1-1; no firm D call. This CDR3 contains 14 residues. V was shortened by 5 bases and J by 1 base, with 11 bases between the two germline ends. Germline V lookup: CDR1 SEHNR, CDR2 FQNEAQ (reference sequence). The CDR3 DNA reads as TGTGCCAGCAGCATCAAGACGGCGAACACTGAAGCTTTCTTT. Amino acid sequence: CASSIKTANTEAFF. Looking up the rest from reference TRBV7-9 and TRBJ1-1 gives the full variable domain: DTGVSQNPRHKITKRGQNVTFRCDPISEHNRLYWYRQTLGQGPEFLTYFQNEAQLEKSRLLSDRFSAERPKGSFSTLEIQRTEQGDSAMYLCASSIKTANTEAFFGQGTRLTVV.

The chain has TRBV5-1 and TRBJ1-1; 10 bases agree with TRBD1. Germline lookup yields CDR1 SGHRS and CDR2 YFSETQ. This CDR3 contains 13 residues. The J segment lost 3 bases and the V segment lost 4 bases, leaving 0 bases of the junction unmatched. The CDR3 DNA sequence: TGCGCCAGCAGCGGGACAGGGGACACTGAAGCTTTCTTT. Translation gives CASSGTGDTEAFF.

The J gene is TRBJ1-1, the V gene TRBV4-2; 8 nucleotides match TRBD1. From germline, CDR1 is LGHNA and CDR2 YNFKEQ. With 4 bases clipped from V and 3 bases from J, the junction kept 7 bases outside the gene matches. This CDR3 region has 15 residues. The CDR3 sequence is CASSRGTGGDTEAFF. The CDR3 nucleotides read TGTGCCAGCAGCCGAGGGACAGGAGGGGACACTGAAGCTTTCTTT.

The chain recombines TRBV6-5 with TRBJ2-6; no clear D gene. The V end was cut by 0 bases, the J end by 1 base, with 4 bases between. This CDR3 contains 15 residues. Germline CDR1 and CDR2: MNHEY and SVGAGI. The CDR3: CASSYSNSGANVLTF. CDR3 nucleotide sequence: TGTGCCAGCAGTTACTCAAATTCTGGGGCCAACGTCCTGACTTTC.

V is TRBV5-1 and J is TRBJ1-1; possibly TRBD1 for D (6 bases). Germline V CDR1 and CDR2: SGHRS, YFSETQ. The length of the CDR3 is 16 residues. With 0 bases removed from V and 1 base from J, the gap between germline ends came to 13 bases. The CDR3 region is CASSLAGPGANTEAFF. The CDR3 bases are TGCGCCAGCAGCTTGGCCGGTCCAGGGGCGAACACTGAAGCTTTCTTT.

The CDR3 DNA reads as TGTGCCAGCTCACCTCAAGGTCGAAGCTCCTACGAGCAGTACTTC. It specifies CASSPQGRSSYEQYF. The rearrangement joins TRBV18 to TRBJ2-7; no clear D gene. This CDR3 contains 15 residues. Per the germline V gene, CDR1 is KGHSH and CDR2 is LQKENI. Trimming pared 3 bases from V and 0 bases from J, leaving 12 bases between.

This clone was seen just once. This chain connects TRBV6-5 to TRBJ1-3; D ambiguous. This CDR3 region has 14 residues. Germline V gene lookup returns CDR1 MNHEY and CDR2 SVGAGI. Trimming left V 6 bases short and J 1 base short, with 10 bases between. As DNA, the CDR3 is TGTGCCAGCAGACTAGGCGGGTCTGGAAACACCATATATTTT. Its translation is CASRLGGSGNTIYF.

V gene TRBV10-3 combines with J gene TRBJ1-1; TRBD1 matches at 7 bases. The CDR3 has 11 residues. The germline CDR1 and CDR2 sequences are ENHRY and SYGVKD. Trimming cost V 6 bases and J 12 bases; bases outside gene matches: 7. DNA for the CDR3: TGTGCCATCAGCCAGGGGGGGGCATCTTTCTTT. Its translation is CAISQGGASFF.

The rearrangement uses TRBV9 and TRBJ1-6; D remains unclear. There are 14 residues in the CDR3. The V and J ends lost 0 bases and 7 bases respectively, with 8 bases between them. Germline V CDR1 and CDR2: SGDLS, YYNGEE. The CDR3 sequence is CASSVGLINSPLHF. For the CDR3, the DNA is TGTGCCAGCAGCGTAGGACTGATCAATTCACCCCTCCACTTT. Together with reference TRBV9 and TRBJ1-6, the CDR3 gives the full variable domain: DSGVTQTPKHLITATGQRVTLRCSPRSGDLSVYWYQQSLDQGLQFLIQYYNGEERAKGNILERFSAQQFPDLHSELNLSSLELGDSALYFCASSVGLINSPLHFGNGTRLTVT.

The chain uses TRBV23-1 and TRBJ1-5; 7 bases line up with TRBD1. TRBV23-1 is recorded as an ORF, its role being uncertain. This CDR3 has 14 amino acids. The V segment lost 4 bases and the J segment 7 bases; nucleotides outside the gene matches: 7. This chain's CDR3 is CASSLYRGGQPQHF. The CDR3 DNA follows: TGCGCCAGCAGTCTGTACAGGGGTGGACAGCCCCAGCATTTT.

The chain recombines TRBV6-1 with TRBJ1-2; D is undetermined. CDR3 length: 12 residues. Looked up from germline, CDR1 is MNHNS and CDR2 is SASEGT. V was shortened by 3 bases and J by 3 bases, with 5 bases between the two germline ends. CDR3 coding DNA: TGTGCCAGCAGTGAGTACGACTATGGCTACACCTTC. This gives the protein CASSEYDYGYTF.